The entry that follows covers one T cell receptor (beta chain) sequence. TCRdb keeps only in-frame clones here, not all; method: immunoSEQ multiplex PCR. The sample records roughly 660,000 clones, 90% being singletons. The sample is drawn from a study of shared clonotypes between healthy human individuals. The origin of this receptor is a man younger than 35 in good health. Some clones in this sample may be carry-over from other donors' samples. The sample consisted of memory CD8+ T cells from PBMCs. Subset given: CD45RO+ cells pooled with CCR7-negative TemRA cells.

CDR3 amino acids: CASSIMGGAGANVLTF. The CDR3 region has the DNA TGTGCCAGTAGTATAATGGGGGGCGCTGGGGCCAACGTCCTGACTTTC. The J gene is TRBJ2-6, the V gene TRBV19, with D tentatively TRBD1 or TRBD2 (6 bases each). CDR3 size: 16 residues. CDR1 is LNHDA, CDR2 SQIVND, per germline (reference sequence). Trimming took 2 bases from V and 2 from J, leaving 10 bases between them.